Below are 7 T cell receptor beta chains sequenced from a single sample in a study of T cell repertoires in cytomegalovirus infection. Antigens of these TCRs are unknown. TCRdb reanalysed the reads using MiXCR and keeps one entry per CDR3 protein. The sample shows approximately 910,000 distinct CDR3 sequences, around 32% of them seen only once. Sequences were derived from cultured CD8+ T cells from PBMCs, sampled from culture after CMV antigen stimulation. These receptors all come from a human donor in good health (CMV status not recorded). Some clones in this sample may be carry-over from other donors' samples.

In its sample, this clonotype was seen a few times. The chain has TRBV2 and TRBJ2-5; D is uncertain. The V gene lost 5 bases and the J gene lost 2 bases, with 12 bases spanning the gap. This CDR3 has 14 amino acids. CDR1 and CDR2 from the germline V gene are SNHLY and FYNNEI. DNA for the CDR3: TGTGCCAGCAGTTTTGAGCGACCTCAAGAGACCCAGTACTTC. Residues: CASSFERPQETQYF.

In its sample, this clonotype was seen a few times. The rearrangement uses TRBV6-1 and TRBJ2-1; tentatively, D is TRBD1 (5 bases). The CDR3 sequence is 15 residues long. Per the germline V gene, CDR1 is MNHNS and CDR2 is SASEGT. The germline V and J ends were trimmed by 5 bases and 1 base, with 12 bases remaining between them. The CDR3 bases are TGTGCCAGCAGTTACGCAGGGTCGTCCTACAATGAGCAGTTCTTC. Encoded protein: CASSYAGSSYNEQFF.

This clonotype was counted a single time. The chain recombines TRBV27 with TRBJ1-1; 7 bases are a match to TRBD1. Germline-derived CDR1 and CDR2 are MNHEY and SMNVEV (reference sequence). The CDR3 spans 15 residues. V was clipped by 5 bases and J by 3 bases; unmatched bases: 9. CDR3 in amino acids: CASSTRQGQDTEAFF. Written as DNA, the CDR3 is TGTGCCAGCAGTACCCGACAGGGTCAGGACACTGAAGCTTTCTTT.

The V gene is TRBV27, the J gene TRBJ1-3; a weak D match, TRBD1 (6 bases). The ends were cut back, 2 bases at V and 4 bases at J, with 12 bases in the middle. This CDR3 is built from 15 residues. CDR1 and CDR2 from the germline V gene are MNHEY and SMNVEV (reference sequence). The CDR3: CASSLGQGFGNTIYF. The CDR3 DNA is TGTGCCAGCAGTTTAGGTCAGGGGTTCGGAAACACCATATATTTT.

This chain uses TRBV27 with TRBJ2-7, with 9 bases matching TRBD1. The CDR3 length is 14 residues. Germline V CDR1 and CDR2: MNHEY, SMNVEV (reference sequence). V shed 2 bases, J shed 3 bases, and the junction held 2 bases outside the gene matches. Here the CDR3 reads CASSLATGGYEQYV. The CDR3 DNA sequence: TGTGCCAGCAGTTTAGCGACAGGGGGCTACGAGCAGTACGTC.

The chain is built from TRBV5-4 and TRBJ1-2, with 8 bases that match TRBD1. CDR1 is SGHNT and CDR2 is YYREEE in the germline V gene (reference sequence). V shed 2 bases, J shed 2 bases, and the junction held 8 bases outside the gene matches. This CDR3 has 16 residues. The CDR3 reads CASSFPRDRRNYGYTF. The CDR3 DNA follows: TGTGCCAGCAGCTTTCCCCGGGACAGGCGCAACTATGGCTACACCTTC.

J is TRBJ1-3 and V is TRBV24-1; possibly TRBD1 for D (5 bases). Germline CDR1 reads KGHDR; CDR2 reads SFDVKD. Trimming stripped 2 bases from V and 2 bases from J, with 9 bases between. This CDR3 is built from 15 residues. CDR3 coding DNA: TGTGCCACCAGTGATTCAGGGTTACCTGGAAACACCATATATTTT. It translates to CATSDSGLPGNTIYF.